These 6 T cell receptor beta chains were all obtained from the same sample, sequenced in a study of cytomegalovirus exposure and HLA in healthy donors. PCR used 60 Vbeta primers and 13 Jbeta primers. Produced via immunoSEQ multiplex PCR; TCRdb's table is partial and in-frame only. Of 200,000 to 250,000 clones in the sample, about 78% are singletons; the top ten hold around 4%. Sequencing was carried out using PBMCs. All receptors come from a male donor in good health and CMV-seronegative.

This chain connects TRBV10-3 to TRBJ2-5; 8 bases align to TRBD2. The DNA end is a closer match to TRBJ2-7, so the J assignment may be wrong. This CDR3 is built from 13 residues. CDR1 ENHRY and CDR2 SYGVKD come from the germline V gene. The CDR3 spells CAISQLAEYEQYF. Written as DNA, the CDR3 is TGTGCCATCAGCCAACTAGCGGAATACGAGCAGTACTTC.

This rearrangement joins TRBV7-2 to TRBJ2-7, with 10 bases that match TRBD2. Trimming at V came to 2 bases and at J to 7 bases, leaving 8 bases not matched to a gene. This CDR3 is 15 amino acids long. CDR1 and CDR2 from the germline V gene are SGHTA and FQGNSA. The CDR3: CASSLSGTSVREQYF. In nucleotides, the CDR3 is TGTGCCAGCAGCTTATCCGGGACTAGCGTGAGAGAGCAGTACTTC.

The chain has TRBV30 and TRBJ2-3; TRBD2 might be the D (5 bases). The CDR3 spans 13 residues. The V gene's germline CDR1 is GTSNPN and CDR2 SVGIG (reference sequence). Trimming stripped 5 bases from V and 5 bases from J, with 14 bases between. CDR3 amino acids: CAWGGLGIDTQYF. The CDR3 coding sequence is TGTGCCTGGGGCGGGCTCGGGATAGATACGCAGTATTTT.

This rearrangement joins TRBV5-4 to TRBJ1-3, with D unresolved. Between the trimmed V and J ends, which lost 2 bases and 4 bases, there was a span of 7 bases. Germline CDR1 is SGHNT and CDR2 is YYREEE (reference sequence). This CDR3 comprises 13 residues. DNA of the CDR3: TGTGCCAGCAGCTTTTTTAGAGGAAACACCATATATTTT. It encodes CASSFFRGNTIYF.

V usage is TRBV28 and J usage is TRBJ1-5; D unclear. The CDR3 covers 16 residues. Germline V gene data show CDR1 as MDHEN and CDR2 as SYDVKM. The germline V and J ends were trimmed by 10 bases and 4 bases, with 23 bases remaining between them. The CDR3 spells CATIPPLSGGNQPQHF. The CDR3 DNA reads TGTGCCACCATACCACCCTTGTCCGGAGGTAATCAGCCCCAGCATTTT.

The chain combines TRBV6-5 with TRBJ1-1, with 10 bases lining up with TRBD1. The germline CDR1 and CDR2 sequences are MNHEY and SVGAGI. The CDR3 consists of 13 residues. With 7 bases clipped from V and 7 bases from J, the junction kept 6 bases outside the gene matches. In DNA, the CDR3 is TGTGCCAGCAAACACGGACAGGGGGGTGAAGCTTTCTTT. It is translated as CASKHGQGGEAFF.